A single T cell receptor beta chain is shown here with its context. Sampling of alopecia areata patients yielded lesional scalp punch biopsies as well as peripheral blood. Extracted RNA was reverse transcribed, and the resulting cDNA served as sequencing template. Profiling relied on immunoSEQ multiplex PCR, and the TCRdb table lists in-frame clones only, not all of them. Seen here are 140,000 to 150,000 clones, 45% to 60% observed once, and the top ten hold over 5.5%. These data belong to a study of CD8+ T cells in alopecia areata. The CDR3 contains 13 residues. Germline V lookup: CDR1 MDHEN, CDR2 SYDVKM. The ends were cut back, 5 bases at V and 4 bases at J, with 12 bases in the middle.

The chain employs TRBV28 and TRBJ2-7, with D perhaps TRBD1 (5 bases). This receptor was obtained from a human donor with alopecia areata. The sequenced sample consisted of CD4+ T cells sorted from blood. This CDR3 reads CASSPPGLYEQYF. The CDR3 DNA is TGTGCCAGCAGTCCCCCAGGGTTGTACGAGCAGTACTTC.